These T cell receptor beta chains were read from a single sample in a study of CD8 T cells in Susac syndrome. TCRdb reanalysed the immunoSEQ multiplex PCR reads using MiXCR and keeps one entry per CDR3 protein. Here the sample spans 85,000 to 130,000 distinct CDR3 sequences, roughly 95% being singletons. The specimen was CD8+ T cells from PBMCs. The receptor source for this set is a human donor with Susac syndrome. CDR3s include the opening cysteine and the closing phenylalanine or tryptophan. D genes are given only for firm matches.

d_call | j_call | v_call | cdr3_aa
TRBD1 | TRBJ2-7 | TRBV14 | CASSDRTGRFPYEQYF
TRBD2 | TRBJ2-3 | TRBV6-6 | CASSPSGLGADTQYF
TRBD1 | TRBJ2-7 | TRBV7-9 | CASSPGQGTEQYF
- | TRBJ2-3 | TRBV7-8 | CASSLVVAGLFKDTQYF
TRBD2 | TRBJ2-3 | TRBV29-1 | CSLTDGGDSTDTQYF
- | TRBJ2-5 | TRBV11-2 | CASSLWGGLQETQYF
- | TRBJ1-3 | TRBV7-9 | CASSLTPAGSSGNTIYF
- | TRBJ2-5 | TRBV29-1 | CSVAWGETQYF
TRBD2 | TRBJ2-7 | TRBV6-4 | CASPTSGYEQYF
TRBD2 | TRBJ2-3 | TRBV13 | CASSLAGGRTDTQYF
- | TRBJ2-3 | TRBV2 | CASSLTLQSTDTQYF
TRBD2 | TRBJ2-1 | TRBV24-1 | CATSDRLAHEQFF
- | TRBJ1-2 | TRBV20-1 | CSAPSHRVGARDNGYTF
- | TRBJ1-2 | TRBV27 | CASSLSGPVYGYTF
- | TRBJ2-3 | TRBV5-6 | CASSLGAIDTDTQYF
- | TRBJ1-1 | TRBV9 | CASSVSYRVDLNTEAFF
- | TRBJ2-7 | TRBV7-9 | CASSPPGPSSYEQYF
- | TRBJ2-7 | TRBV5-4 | CASSLRGGYEQYF
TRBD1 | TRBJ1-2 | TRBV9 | CASSVGDSLNYGYTF
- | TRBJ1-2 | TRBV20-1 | CSARQTGIYTF
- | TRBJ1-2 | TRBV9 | CASSVKGANYGYTF
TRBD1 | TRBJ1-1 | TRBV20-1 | CSAILGQGSRAEAFF
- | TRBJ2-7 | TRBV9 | CASSVGGAHYEQYF
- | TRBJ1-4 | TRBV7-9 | CASSLVGEINEKLFF
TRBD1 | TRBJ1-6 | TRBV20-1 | CSADTGGNNSPLHF
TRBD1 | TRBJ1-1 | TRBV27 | CASSSNPGQAEAFF
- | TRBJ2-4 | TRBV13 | CASSSELIAKNIQYF